This is a list of T cell receptor beta chains from one sample in a study of blood T cells in healthy people across ages. TCRdb passed the 5' RACE reads through MiXCR, listing each CDR3 protein once. The sample lists approximately 700,000 distinct CDR3 sequences, about 32% occurring once. Sequencing was carried out using blood. The receptor set was obtained from an elderly woman in good health. Each CDR3 is given with its conserved first and last residue. Each record gives: D gene, clone size, V gene, J gene, CDR3 DNA, CDR3 protein. The D gene is left open where the match is weak. The size entry is marked missing in some rows and otherwise reads once, few, many or a size class.

D gene: -; clone size: -; V gene: TRBV25-1; J gene: TRBJ1-6; CDR3 DNA: TGTGCCAGCAGTGAACGGGTGGATTTGATTTCACCCCTCCACTTT; CDR3 protein: CASSERVDLISPLHF
D gene: -; clone size: -; V gene: TRBV27; J gene: TRBJ1-2; CDR3 DNA: TGTGCCAGCAGTTTATCCCGGGCTTATGGCTACACCTTC; CDR3 protein: CASSLSRAYGYTF
D gene: TRBD1; clone size: few; V gene: TRBV18; J gene: TRBJ2-3; CDR3 DNA: TGTGCCAGCTCAGCTGTCACAGGGGGCAAAGATACGCAGTATTTT; CDR3 protein: CASSAVTGGKDTQYF
D gene: -; clone size: -; V gene: TRBV4-2; J gene: TRBJ2-1; CDR3 DNA: TGTGCCAGCAGCCAAGATGGGGGAGTTCCTTACAATGAGCAGTTCTTC; CDR3 protein: CASSQDGGVPYNEQFF
D gene: -; clone size: few; V gene: TRBV5-1; J gene: TRBJ2-2; CDR3 DNA: TGCGCCAGCAGCTTCCTCTCCGGGACGTTGGCCGGGGAGCTGTTTTTT; CDR3 protein: CASSFLSGTLAGELFF
D gene: -; clone size: -; V gene: TRBV6-2/TRBV6-3; J gene: TRBJ1-1; CDR3 DNA: TGTGCCAGCAGTTACTCGTCTTGGACAGTTGACACTGAAGCTTTCTTT; CDR3 protein: CASSYSSWTVDTEAFF
D gene: -; clone size: -; V gene: TRBV5-5; J gene: TRBJ1-3; CDR3 DNA: TGTGCCAGCAGCTCCGCGGGCTCTGGAAACACCATATATTTT; CDR3 protein: CASSSAGSGNTIYF
D gene: -; clone size: few; V gene: TRBV7-3; J gene: TRBJ2-2; CDR3 DNA: TGTGCCAGCAGCGGGGGGAGGGGGTCGAACACCGGGGAGCTGTTTTTT; CDR3 protein: CASSGGRGSNTGELFF
D gene: -; clone size: many; V gene: TRBV12-3/TRBV12-4; J gene: TRBJ2-5; CDR3 DNA: TGTGCCAGCAGTTTAGGGATCCGGGGATTCCAAGAGACCCAGTACTTC; CDR3 protein: CASSLGIRGFQETQYF
D gene: -; clone size: -; V gene: TRBV7-2; J gene: TRBJ1-2; CDR3 DNA: TGTGCCAGCAGCTTAGGAAGGGGCGTTAACTATGGCTACACCTTC; CDR3 protein: CASSLGRGVNYGYTF
D gene: -; clone size: few; V gene: TRBV24-1; J gene: TRBJ2-1; CDR3 DNA: TGTGCCACCAGTGTACGGGGCCGCGGGGAGCAGTTCTTC; CDR3 protein: CATSVRGRGEQFF
D gene: -; clone size: many; V gene: TRBV12-3/TRBV12-4; J gene: TRBJ1-6; CDR3 DNA: TGTGCCAGCAGTTTACGTCACGTTTCACCCCTCCACTTT; CDR3 protein: CASSLRHVSPLHF
D gene: TRBD1; clone size: -; V gene: TRBV6-6; J gene: TRBJ2-7; CDR3 DNA: TGTGCCGGCATCGGGACAGGGGAGGGCGAGCAGTACTTC; CDR3 protein: CAGIGTGEGEQYF
D gene: TRBD2; clone size: many; V gene: TRBV20-1; J gene: TRBJ2-3; CDR3 DNA: TGCAGTGCTAGGGTTCCCGCGGGGGTAAATACGCAGTATTTT; CDR3 protein: CSARVPAGVNTQYF
D gene: TRBD2; clone size: many; V gene: TRBV9; J gene: TRBJ2-3; CDR3 DNA: TGTGCCAGCAGACAAGGGACTAACACAGATACGCAGTATTTT; CDR3 protein: CASRQGTNTDTQYF
D gene: -; clone size: -; V gene: TRBV6-2/TRBV6-3; J gene: TRBJ1-2; CDR3 DNA: TGTGCCAGCAGAGCAAGGGAAAACTATGGCTACACCTTC; CDR3 protein: CASRARENYGYTF
D gene: -; clone size: few; V gene: TRBV5-1; J gene: TRBJ1-1; CDR3 DNA: TGCGCCAGCAGCCCCAAACCAGGGTTGGACACTGAAGCTTTCTTT; CDR3 protein: CASSPKPGLDTEAFF
D gene: TRBD2; clone size: many; V gene: TRBV7-9; J gene: TRBJ2-5; CDR3 DNA: TGTGCCAGCAGCTTCGGGACTAGCGGGGAACAAGAGACCCAGTACTTC; CDR3 protein: CASSFGTSGEQETQYF
D gene: -; clone size: many; V gene: TRBV7-8; J gene: TRBJ2-5; CDR3 DNA: TGTGCCAGCACCCCGCGTGAGACCCAGTACTTC; CDR3 protein: CASTPRETQYF
D gene: -; clone size: many; V gene: TRBV9; J gene: TRBJ2-3; CDR3 DNA: TGTGCCAGCAGCGTTCAAGCGACCGGGGATACGCAGTATTTT; CDR3 protein: CASSVQATGDTQYF
D gene: -; clone size: many; V gene: TRBV4-1; J gene: TRBJ2-5; CDR3 DNA: TGCGCCAGCAGCCAACGCCAGGGGTGGGAGACCCAGTACTTC; CDR3 protein: CASSQRQGWETQYF
D gene: -; clone size: many; V gene: TRBV11-2; J gene: TRBJ2-5; CDR3 DNA: TGTGCCAGCAGCAAGGGGGGGGTGACCCAGTACTTC; CDR3 protein: CASSKGGVTQYF
D gene: TRBD2; clone size: few; V gene: TRBV7-2; J gene: TRBJ2-1; CDR3 DNA: TGTGCCAGCAGCGCGAGCATAGCGGGGGGGTCCCAGTTCTTC; CDR3 protein: CASSASIAGGSQFF
D gene: -; clone size: once; V gene: TRBV5-1; J gene: TRBJ2-1; CDR3 DNA: TGCGCCAGCAGCTTGGGACAGCCTCCCTACGAGCAGTTCTTC; CDR3 protein: CASSLGQPPYEQFF
D gene: -; clone size: -; V gene: TRBV27; J gene: TRBJ1-5; CDR3 DNA: TGTGCCAGCAGTTTCGGGGGGCCCCAGCCCCAGCATTTT; CDR3 protein: CASSFGGPQPQHF
D gene: -; clone size: many; V gene: TRBV18; J gene: TRBJ2-3; CDR3 DNA: TGTGCCAGCTCATCGGGTAGACACCAGACAGATACGCAGTATTTT; CDR3 protein: CASSSGRHQTDTQYF
D gene: -; clone size: -; V gene: TRBV3-1; J gene: TRBJ1-6; CDR3 DNA: TGTGCCAGCAGCCAGAGATGGGGAGGTAATTCACCCCTCCACTTT; CDR3 protein: CASSQRWGGNSPLHF
D gene: TRBD2; clone size: -; V gene: TRBV7-2; J gene: TRBJ2-7; CDR3 DNA: TGTGCCAGCAGCTTAGTTAGCGGGGGTACGTACGGGCAGTACTTC; CDR3 protein: CASSLVSGGTYGQYF
D gene: -; clone size: -; V gene: TRBV5-1; J gene: TRBJ1-4; CDR3 DNA: TGCGCCAGCAGCTTGGGCCTATTGCCCCCGAAATTACAGGGCTTTGCAACTAATGAAAAACTGTTTTTT; CDR3 protein: CASSLGLLPPKLQGFATNEKLFF
D gene: TRBD1; clone size: few; V gene: TRBV7-9; J gene: TRBJ1-5; CDR3 DNA: TGTGCCAGCAGCCGGACAGGGGAGAATCAGCCCCAGCATTTT; CDR3 protein: CASSRTGENQPQHF
D gene: -; clone size: many; V gene: TRBV4-3; J gene: TRBJ1-2; CDR3 DNA: TGCGCCAGCAGCCAAGCACCTCGGACGTGGGATGGCTACACCTTC; CDR3 protein: CASSQAPRTWDGYTF
D gene: -; clone size: -; V gene: TRBV28; J gene: TRBJ2-7; CDR3 DNA: TGTGCCAGCAGTACGAGCTGGTATTACGAGCAGTACTTC; CDR3 protein: CASSTSWYYEQYF
D gene: -; clone size: -; V gene: TRBV7-2; J gene: TRBJ2-4; CDR3 DNA: TGTGCCAGCAGCTTCGGGACAACGAGTGGGGTAGCCAAAAACATTCAGTACTTC; CDR3 protein: CASSFGTTSGVAKNIQYF
D gene: -; clone size: few; V gene: TRBV6-6; J gene: TRBJ1-2; CDR3 DNA: TGTGCCACCCTTGAGGGGAATGGCTACACCTTC; CDR3 protein: CATLEGNGYTF
D gene: -; clone size: -; V gene: TRBV29-1; J gene: TRBJ2-1; CDR3 DNA: TGCAGCGTTGATAGTCTAGGAGAGACCCAGTTCTTC; CDR3 protein: CSVDSLGETQFF
D gene: -; clone size: many; V gene: TRBV28; J gene: TRBJ2-7; CDR3 DNA: TGTGCCAGCACCCCTGGGCTAAACGGCTACGAGCAGTACTTC; CDR3 protein: CASTPGLNGYEQYF
D gene: -; clone size: -; V gene: TRBV24-1; J gene: TRBJ2-1; CDR3 DNA: TGTGCCACCAGTGATTATAACAGAAGGAATGAGCAGTTCTTC; CDR3 protein: CATSDYNRRNEQFF
D gene: -; clone size: many; V gene: TRBV5-1; J gene: TRBJ1-1; CDR3 DNA: TGCGCCAGCAGCTCCGGATCCGTGAACACTGAAGCTTTCTTT; CDR3 protein: CASSSGSVNTEAFF
D gene: TRBD1; clone size: -; V gene: TRBV5-1; J gene: TRBJ1-1; CDR3 DNA: TGCGCCACCCAGGACAGGGAGGGCACTGAAGCTTTCTTT; CDR3 protein: CATQDREGTEAFF
D gene: -; clone size: -; V gene: TRBV24-1; J gene: TRBJ2-5; CDR3 DNA: TGTGCCACCTCGGATTTACGGGAGACCCAGTACTTC; CDR3 protein: CATSDLRETQYF
D gene: TRBD1; clone size: many; V gene: TRBV3-1; J gene: TRBJ2-7; CDR3 DNA: TGTGCCAGCAGCCAACCGGGACAGGGGATATACGAGCAGTACTTC; CDR3 protein: CASSQPGQGIYEQYF
D gene: -; clone size: many; V gene: TRBV7-8; J gene: TRBJ2-3; CDR3 DNA: TGTGCCAGCAGCTTAACGGTTAACAGGGTGGCCCCAGATACGCAGTATTTT; CDR3 protein: CASSLTVNRVAPDTQYF
D gene: TRBD1; clone size: -; V gene: TRBV12-3/TRBV12-4; J gene: TRBJ1-5; CDR3 DNA: TGTGCCAGCAGTCCAACGACAGGGGTAGGGCAGCCCCAGCATTTT; CDR3 protein: CASSPTTGVGQPQHF